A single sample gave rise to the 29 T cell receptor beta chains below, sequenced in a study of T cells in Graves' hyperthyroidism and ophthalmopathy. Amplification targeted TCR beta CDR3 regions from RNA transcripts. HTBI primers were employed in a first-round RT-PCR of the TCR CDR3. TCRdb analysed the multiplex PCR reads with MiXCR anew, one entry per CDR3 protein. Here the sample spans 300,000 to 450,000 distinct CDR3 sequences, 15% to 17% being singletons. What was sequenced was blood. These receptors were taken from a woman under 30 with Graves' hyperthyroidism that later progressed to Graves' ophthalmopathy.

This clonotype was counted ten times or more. The CDR3 protein is CASRHRDTGMNTEAFF. In DNA, the CDR3 is TGTGCCAGCAGACACCGGGACACGGGGATGAACACTGAAGCTTTCTTT. The genes are TRBV6-2 or TRBV6-3 and TRBJ1-1; a possible D gene is TRBD1 (6 bases). Germline V gene lookup returns CDR1 MNHEY and CDR2 SVGEGT. Trimming removed 6 bases from V and 0 bases from J, with 17 bases in between. The CDR3 has 16 residues.

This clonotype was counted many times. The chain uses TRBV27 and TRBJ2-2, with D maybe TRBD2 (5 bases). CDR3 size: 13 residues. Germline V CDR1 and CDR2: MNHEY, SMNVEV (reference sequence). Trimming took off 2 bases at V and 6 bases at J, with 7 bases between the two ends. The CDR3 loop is CASSLERSGELFF. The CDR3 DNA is TGTGCCAGCAGTTTAGAGCGGTCCGGGGAGCTGTTTTTT.

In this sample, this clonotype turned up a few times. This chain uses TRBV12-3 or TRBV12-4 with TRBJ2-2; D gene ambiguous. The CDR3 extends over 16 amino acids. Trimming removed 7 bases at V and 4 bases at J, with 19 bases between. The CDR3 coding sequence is TGTGCCAGCATTCCCCTGGGAAGGGTTGGCACCGGGGAGCTGTTTTTT. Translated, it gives CASIPLGRVGTGELFF.

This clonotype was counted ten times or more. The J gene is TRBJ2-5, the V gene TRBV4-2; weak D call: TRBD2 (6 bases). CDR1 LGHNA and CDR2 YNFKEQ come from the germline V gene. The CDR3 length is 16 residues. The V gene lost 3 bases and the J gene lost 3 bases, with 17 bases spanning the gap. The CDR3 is CASSQVYLSGEETQYF. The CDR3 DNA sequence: TGTGCCAGCAGCCAGGTTTATCTTAGCGGAGAAGAGACCCAGTACTTC.

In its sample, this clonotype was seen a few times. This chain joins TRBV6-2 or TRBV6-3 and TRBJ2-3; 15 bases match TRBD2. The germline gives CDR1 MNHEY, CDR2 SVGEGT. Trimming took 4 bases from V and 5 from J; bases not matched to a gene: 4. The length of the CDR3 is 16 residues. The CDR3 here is CASSWTSGRAVDTQYF. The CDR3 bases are TGTGCCAGCAGTTGGACTAGCGGGAGGGCTGTAGATACGCAGTATTTT.

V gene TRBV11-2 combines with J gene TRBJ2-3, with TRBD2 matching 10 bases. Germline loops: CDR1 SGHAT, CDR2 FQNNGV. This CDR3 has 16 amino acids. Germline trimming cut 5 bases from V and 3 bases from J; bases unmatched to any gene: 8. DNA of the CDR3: TGTGCCAGCAGCCCAGCTAGCGGGAGTTGGACAGATACGCAGTATTTT. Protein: CASSPASGSWTDTQYF.

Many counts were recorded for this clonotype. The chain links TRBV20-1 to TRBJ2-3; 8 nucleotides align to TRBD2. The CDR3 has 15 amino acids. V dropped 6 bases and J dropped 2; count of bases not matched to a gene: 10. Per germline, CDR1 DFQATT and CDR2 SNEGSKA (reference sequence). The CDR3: CSAPPAGGITDTQYF. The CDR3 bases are TGCAGTGCCCCCCCCGCGGGAGGAATCACAGATACGCAGTATTTT.

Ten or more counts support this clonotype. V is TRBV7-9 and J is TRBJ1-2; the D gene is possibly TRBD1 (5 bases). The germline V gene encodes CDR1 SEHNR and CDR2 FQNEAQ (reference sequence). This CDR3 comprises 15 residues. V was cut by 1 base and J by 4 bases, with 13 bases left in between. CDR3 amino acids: CASSLDVFDSYGYTF. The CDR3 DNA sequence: TGTGCCAGCAGCTTAGACGTTTTCGACAGCTATGGCTACACCTTC.

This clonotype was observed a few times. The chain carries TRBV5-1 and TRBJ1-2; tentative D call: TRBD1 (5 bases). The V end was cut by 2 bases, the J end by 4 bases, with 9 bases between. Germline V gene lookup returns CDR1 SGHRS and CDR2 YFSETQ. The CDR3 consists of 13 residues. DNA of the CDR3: TGCGCCAGCAGCTTTACTACAGGCTATGGCTACACCTTC. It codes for CASSFTTGYGYTF.

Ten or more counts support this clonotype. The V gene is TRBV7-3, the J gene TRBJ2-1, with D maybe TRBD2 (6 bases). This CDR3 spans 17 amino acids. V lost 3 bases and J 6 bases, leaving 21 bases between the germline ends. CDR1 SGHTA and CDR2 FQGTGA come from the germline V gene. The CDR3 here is CASSLNPLAPPFNEQFF. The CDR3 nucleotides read TGTGCCAGCAGCTTGAACCCACTAGCTCCCCCTTTCAATGAGCAGTTCTTC.

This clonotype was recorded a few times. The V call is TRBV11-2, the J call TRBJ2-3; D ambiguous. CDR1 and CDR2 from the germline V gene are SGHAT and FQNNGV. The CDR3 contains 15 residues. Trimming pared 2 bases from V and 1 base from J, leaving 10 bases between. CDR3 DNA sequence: TGTGCCAGCAGCTTACTGGGATTGGGCACAGATACGCAGTATTTT. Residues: CASSLLGLGTDTQYF.

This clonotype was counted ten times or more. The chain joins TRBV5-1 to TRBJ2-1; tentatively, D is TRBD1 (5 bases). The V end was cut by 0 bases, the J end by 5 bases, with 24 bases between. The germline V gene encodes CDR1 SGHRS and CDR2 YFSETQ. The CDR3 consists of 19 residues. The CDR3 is CASSLEPSSPRVIHNEQFF. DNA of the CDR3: TGCGCCAGCAGCTTGGAACCCTCGAGCCCCAGGGTAATCCACAATGAGCAGTTCTTC.

CDR3: CASSHERLVYNEQFF. In nucleotides, the CDR3 is TGCGCCAGCAGCCACGAACGACTAGTTTACAATGAGCAGTTCTTC. The chain joins TRBV4-3 to TRBJ2-1; TRBD2 might be the D (6 bases). Deletions cut 3 bases from V and 4 bases from J, with 13 bases between. The V gene's germline CDR1 is LGHNA and CDR2 YSLEER. This CDR3 is 15 amino acids long.

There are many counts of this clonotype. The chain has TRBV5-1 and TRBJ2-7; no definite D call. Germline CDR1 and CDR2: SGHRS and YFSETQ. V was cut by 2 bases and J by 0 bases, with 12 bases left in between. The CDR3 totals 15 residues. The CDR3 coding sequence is TGCGCCAGCAGCTTAGACGGGTTGAGCTCCTACGAGCAGTACTTC. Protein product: CASSLDGLSSYEQYF.

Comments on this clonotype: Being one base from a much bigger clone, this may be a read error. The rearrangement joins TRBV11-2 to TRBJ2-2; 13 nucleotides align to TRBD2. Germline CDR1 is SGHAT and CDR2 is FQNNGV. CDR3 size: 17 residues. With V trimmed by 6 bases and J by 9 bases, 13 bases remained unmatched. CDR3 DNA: TGTGCCAGCAGTCGGACTAGCGGGAGTCCTGTGACCCGGGAGCTGTTTTTT. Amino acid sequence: CASSRTSGSPVTRELFF.

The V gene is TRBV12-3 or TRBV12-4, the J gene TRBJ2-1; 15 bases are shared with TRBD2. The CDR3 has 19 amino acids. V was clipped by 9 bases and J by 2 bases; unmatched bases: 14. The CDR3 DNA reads TGTGCCAGTAGTCCCGGACTAGCGGGAGGGCCGGGCGCCTACAATGAGCAGTTCTTC. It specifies CASSPGLAGGPGAYNEQFF.

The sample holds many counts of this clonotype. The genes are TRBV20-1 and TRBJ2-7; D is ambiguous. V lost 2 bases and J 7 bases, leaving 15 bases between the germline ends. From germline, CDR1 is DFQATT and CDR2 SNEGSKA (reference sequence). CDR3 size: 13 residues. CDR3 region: CSARPLRTSEQYF. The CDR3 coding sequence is TGCAGTGCTAGACCACTAAGGACGTCGGAGCAGTACTTC.

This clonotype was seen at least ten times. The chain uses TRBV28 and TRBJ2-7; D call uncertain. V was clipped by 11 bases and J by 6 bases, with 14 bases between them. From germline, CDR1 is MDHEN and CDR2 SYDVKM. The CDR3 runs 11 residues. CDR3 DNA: TGTGCCGCCAGGCGGACGGGCGAGCAGTACTTC. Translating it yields CAARRTGEQYF.

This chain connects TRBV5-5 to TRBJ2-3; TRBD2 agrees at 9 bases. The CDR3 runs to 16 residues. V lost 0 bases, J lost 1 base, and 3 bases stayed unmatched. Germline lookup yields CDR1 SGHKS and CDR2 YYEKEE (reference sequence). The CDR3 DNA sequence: TGTGCCAGCAGCTTGGTAGCGGGAGTAGGCACAGATACGCAGTATTTT. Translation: CASSLVAGVGTDTQYF.

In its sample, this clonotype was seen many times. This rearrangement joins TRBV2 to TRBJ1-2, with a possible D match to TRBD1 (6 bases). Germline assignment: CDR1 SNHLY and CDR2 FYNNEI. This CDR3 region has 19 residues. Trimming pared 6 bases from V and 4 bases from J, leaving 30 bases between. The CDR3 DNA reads TGTGCCAGCAGCGAACTGGGACACCTTTACCCCGAACCAGGCTATGGCTACACCTTC. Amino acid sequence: CASSELGHLYPEPGYGYTF.

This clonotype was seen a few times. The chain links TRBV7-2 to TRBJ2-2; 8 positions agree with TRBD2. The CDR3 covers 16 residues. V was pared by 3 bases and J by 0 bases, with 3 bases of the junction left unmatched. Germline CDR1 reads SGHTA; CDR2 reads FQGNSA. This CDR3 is CASSFTAGANTGELFF. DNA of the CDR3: TGTGCCAGCAGCTTCACAGCGGGGGCGAACACCGGGGAGCTGTTTTTT.

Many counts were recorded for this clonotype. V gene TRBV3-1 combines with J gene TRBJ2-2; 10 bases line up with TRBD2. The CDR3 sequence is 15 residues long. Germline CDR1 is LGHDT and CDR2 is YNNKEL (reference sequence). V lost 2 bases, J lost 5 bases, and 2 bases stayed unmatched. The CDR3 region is CASSQLLAGTGELFF. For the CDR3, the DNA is TGTGCCAGCAGCCAACTACTAGCGGGGACCGGGGAGCTGTTTTTT.

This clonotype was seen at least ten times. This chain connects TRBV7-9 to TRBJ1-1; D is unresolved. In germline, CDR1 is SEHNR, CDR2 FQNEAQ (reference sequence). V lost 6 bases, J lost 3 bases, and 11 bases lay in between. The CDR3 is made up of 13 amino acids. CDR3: CASSLTGYTEAFF. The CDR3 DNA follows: TGTGCCAGCAGTTTAACGGGTTACACTGAAGCTTTCTTT.

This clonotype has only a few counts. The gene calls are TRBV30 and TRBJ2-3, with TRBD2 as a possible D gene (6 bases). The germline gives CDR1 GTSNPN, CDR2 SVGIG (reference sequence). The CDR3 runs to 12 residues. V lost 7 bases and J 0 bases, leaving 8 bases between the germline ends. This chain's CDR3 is CASGTSTDTQYF. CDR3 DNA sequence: TGTGCCTCCGGGACTAGCACAGATACGCAGTATTTT. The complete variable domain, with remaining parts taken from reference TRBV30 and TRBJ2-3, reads SQTIHQWPATLVQPVGSPLSLECTVEGTSNPNLYWYRQAAGRGLQLLFYSVGIGQISSEVPQNLSASRPQDRQFILSSKKLLLSDSGFYLCASGTSTDTQYFGPGTRLTVL.

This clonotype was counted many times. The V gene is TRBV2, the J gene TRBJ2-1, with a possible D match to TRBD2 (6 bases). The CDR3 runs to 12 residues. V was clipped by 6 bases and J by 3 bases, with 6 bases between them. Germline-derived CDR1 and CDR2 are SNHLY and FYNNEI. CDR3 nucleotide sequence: TGTGCCAGCAGGGGACTCTACAATGAGCAGTTCTTC. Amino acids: CASRGLYNEQFF.

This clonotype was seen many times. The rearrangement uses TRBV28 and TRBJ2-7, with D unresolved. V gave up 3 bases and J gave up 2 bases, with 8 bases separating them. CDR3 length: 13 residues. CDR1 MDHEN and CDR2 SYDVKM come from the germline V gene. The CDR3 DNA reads TGTGCCAGCAGTTTCACAGTGCCCTACGAGCAGTACTTC. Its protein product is CASSFTVPYEQYF.

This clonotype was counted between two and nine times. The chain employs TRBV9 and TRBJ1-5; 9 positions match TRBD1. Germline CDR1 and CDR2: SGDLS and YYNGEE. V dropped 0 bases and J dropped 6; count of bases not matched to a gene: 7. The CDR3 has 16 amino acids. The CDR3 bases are TGTGCCAGCAGCGTAGCGGGGGGACAGGGAGGTCAGCCCCAGCATTTT. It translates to CASSVAGGQGGQPQHF.

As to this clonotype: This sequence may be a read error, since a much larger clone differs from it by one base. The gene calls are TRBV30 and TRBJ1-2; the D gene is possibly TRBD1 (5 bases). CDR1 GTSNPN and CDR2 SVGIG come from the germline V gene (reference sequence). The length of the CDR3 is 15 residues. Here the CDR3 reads CAWSVNRILARGSTF. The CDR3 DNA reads TGTGCCTGGAGTGTTAACAGGATCCTGGCCCGTGGCTCCACCTTC.

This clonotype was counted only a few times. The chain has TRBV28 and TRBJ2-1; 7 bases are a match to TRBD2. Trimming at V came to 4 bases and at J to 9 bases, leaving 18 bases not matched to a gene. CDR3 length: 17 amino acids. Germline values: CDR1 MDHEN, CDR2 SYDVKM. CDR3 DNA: TGTGCCAGCAGTTCCCCCCTAATCTCGCGGGAGAGCGGTGAGCAGTTCTTC. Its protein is CASSSPLISRESGEQFF.